This entry lists 14 T cell receptor beta chains sequenced from one sample in a study of T-cell memory formation after mild COVID-19. TCRdb ran MiXCR on the 5' RACE reads and lists one entry per CDR3 protein. The data show about 560,000 distinct CDR3 sequences, around 15% seen once. The sequencing input was PBMCs or a T cell subset sorted from them (not recorded which). Source of these receptors: an adult woman who had mild COVID-19 (a few samples of this study predate the infection). Cell type and time point are not known.

In its sample, this clonotype was seen a few times. The V gene is TRBV24-1, the J gene TRBJ2-1; the D gene is possibly TRBD2 (5 bases). V shed 1 base and J shed 6 bases, with 15 bases lying between them. The CDR3 contains 16 residues. From germline, CDR1 is KGHDR and CDR2 SFDVKD. The DNA for the CDR3 is TGTGCCACCAGTGATTTCGGCATCCGCGGAGGCAATGAGCAGTTCTTC. Translated, it gives CATSDFGIRGGNEQFF.

J is TRBJ1-2 and V is TRBV5-1; no clear D gene. CDR1 and CDR2 (germline): SGHRS, YFSETQ. The CDR3 has 13 residues. V was trimmed by 4 bases and J by 4 bases, leaving 11 bases between them. The DNA for the CDR3 is TGCGCCAGCAGCCCTGGGTTTGGCTATGGCTACACCTTC. This translates into CASSPGFGYGYTF.

In this sample, this clonotype turned up a few times. V is TRBV20-1 and J is TRBJ1-5, with D maybe TRBD1 (6 bases). This CDR3 comprises 14 residues. V was cut by 1 base and J by 6 bases, with 13 bases left in between. CDR1 is DFQATT and CDR2 is SNEGSKA in the germline V gene (reference sequence). CDR3 protein: CSARVPGEGQPQHF. CDR3 bases: TGCAGTGCTAGAGTTCCAGGGGAGGGTCAGCCCCAGCATTTT.

The chain uses TRBV3-1 and TRBJ1-5; no clear D. The CDR3 contains 15 residues. The germline gives CDR1 LGHDT, CDR2 YNNKEL (reference sequence). V was pared by 0 bases and J by 7 bases, with 13 bases between. This CDR3 is CASSQEFAGGQPQHF. The CDR3 nucleotides read TGTGCCAGCAGCCAAGAGTTTGCAGGCGGCCAGCCCCAGCATTTT.

This clonotype showed up just a few times. The rearrangement uses TRBV6-2 or TRBV6-3 and TRBJ2-3; TRBD2 matches 8 bases. CDR3 length: 15 amino acids. Germline CDR1 reads MNHEY; CDR2 reads SVGEGT. The J segment lost 2 bases and the V segment lost 2 bases, leaving 3 bases of the junction unmatched. The chain's CDR3 is CASSYPAGATDTQYF. CDR3 coding DNA: TGTGCCAGCAGTTACCCAGCGGGGGCCACAGATACGCAGTATTTT.

The chain has TRBV14 and TRBJ2-1; 9 bases align to TRBD2. The CDR3 is 14 amino acids. Trimming at V came to 3 bases and at J to 10 bases, leaving 7 bases not matched to a gene. Germline V CDR1 and CDR2: SGHDN, FVKESK. The CDR3 coding sequence is TGTGCCAGCAGCCAGTCATTAGCGGGAGTAGAGCAGTTCTTC. Its protein product is CASSQSLAGVEQFF.

This clonotype has only a few counts. J is TRBJ2-2 and V is TRBV7-2; TRBD2 agrees at 8 bases. Losses at the gene ends were 1 base for V and 2 bases for J; bases not matched to a gene: 3. CDR1 SGHTA and CDR2 FQGNSA come from the germline V gene. The CDR3 is 16 residues long. The CDR3 DNA reads as TGTGCCAGCAGCTTAGTTAGCGGGGTCAACACCGGGGAGCTGTTTTTT. Its protein is CASSLVSGVNTGELFF. Using reference TRBV7-2 and TRBJ2-2 for the parts outside the CDR3, the full variable domain is GAGVSQSPSNKVTEKGKDVELRCDPISGHTALYWYRQSLGQGLEFLIYFQGNSAPDKSGLPSDRFSAERTGGSVSTLTIQRTQQEDSAVYLCASSLVSGVNTGELFFGEGSRLTVL.

On this clonotype itself: An end of the junction does not agree with germline; a read error may underlie this. In nucleotides, the CDR3 is TGTGCCAGCAGTGGTTACCTAGATGTGGCCTTC. Its translation is CASSGYLDVAF. The gene calls are TRBV25-1 and TRBJ2-4; D is undetermined. The CDR3 length is 11 residues. Germline lookup yields CDR1 MGHDK and CDR2 SYGVNS.

This clonotype occurred a few times. The chain is built from TRBV7-9 and TRBJ2-4; 7 bases line up with TRBD2. Per germline, CDR1 SEHNR and CDR2 FQNEAQ (reference sequence). The CDR3 consists of 15 residues. V shed 5 bases, J shed 5 bases, and the junction held 9 bases outside the gene matches. The CDR3 sequence: CASSGREGPENIQYF. CDR3 bases: TGTGCCAGCAGCGGCAGGGAGGGGCCGGAAAACATTCAGTACTTC.

The rearrangement joins TRBV7-9 to TRBJ1-1; 12 bases are a match to TRBD1. Germline loops: CDR1 SEHNR, CDR2 FQNEAQ (reference sequence). The CDR3 has 15 residues. The V and J ends lost 8 bases and 0 bases, in that order; junction bases with no gene match: 4. The CDR3 DNA reads as TGTGCCAGCTTCCGGGACAGGGGGCTGAACACTGAAGCTTTCTTT. The encoded protein is CASFRDRGLNTEAFF.

V usage is TRBV5-4 and J usage is TRBJ2-6; no firm D call. The CDR3 length is 16 residues. Trimming removed 1 base at V and 0 bases at J, with 8 bases between. CDR1 and CDR2 (germline): SGHNT, YYREEE (reference sequence). The DNA for the CDR3 is TGTGCCAGCAGCTTGCCGGCCCGCTCTGGGGCCAACGTCCTGACTTTC. This gives the protein CASSLPARSGANVLTF.

This clonotype was detected only a few times. V is TRBV7-3 and J is TRBJ2-3, with D perhaps matching TRBD2 (7 bases). Germline-derived CDR1 and CDR2 are SGHTA and FQGTGA. CDR3 size: 14 residues. Trimming left V 3 bases short and J 5 bases short, with 12 bases between. CDR3 in amino acids: CASSFKGGIDTQYF. For the CDR3, the DNA is TGTGCCAGCAGCTTCAAGGGGGGGATAGATACGCAGTATTTT.

This clonotype showed up many times. One end of the junction fails to match germline, which may point to a read error. V and J are TRBV18 and TRBJ1-5, with D perhaps TRBD1 (5 bases). CDR1 KGHSH and CDR2 LQKENI come from the germline V gene. This CDR3 spans 13 amino acids. The CDR3 here is CASSPGRDQPQHF. The CDR3 coding sequence is TGCGCCAGCAGCCCCGGCAGGGATCAGCCCCAGCATTTT.

The V and J genes are TRBV5-1 and TRBJ2-3, with unresolved D. Per germline, CDR1 SGHRS and CDR2 YFSETQ. The CDR3 runs 14 residues. V was cut by 0 bases and J by 3 bases, with 8 bases left in between. CDR3 sequence: CASSLASPTDTQYF. The CDR3 DNA follows: TGCGCCAGCAGCTTGGCCTCACCAACAGATACGCAGTATTTT.